This T cell receptor beta chain was obtained from a study of blood T cells in healthy people across ages. Study-wide points: CMV infection status of these donors was not known.

In regard to this clonotype: Its specificity is not known.

CDR1 ENHRY and CDR2 SYGVKD come from the germline V gene. CDR3 length: 17 amino acids. V shed 4 bases and J 0 bases; nucleotides not matched to a gene: 9. A second PCR, run for about 7 to 11 cycles, used a sample-barcoded 5' primer plus a J-beta primer mix. Using its own MiXCR run on the 5' RACE reads, TCRdb lists one record per CDR3 protein. The table shows fewer than 900,000 distinct CDR3 sequences, with 45% to 50% occurring only once. The chain has TRBV10-3 and TRBJ2-1; 7 positions match TRBD2. The sequence was collected from a woman aged 60-75 years in good health. The sequenced sample was blood. This CDR3 reads CAISGTRGSISYNEQFF. In nucleotides, the CDR3 is TGTGCCATCAGTGGGACTCGCGGGAGCATCTCCTACAATGAGCAGTTCTTC.